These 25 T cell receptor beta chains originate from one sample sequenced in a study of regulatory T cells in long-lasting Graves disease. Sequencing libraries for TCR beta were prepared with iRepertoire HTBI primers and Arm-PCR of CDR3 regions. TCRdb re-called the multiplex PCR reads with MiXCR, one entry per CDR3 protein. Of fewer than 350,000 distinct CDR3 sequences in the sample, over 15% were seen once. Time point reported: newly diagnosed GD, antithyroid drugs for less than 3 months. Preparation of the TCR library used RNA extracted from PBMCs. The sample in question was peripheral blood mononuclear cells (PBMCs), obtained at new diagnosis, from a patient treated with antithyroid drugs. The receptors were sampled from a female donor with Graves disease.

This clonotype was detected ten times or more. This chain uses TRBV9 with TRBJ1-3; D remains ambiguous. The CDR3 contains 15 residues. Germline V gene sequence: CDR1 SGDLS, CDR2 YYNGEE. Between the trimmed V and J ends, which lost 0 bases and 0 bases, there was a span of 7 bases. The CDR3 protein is CASSVEGSSGNTIYF. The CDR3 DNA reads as TGTGCCAGCAGCGTAGAGGGATCCTCTGGAAACACCATATATTTT.

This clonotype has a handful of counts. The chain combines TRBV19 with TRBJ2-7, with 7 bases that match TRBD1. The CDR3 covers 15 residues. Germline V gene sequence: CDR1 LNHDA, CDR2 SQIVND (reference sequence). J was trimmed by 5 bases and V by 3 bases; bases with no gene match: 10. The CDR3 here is CASSMLQGPRDEQYF. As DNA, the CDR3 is TGTGCCAGTAGTATGCTACAGGGGCCTCGGGACGAGCAGTACTTC.

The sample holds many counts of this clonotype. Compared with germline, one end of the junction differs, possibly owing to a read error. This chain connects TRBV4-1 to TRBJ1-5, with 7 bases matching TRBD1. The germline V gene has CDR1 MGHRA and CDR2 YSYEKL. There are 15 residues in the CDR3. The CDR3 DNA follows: TGTGCCAGCAGCCTGGGTGACAGGGACGGGCAGCCCCAGCATTTT. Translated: CASSLGDRDGQPQHF.

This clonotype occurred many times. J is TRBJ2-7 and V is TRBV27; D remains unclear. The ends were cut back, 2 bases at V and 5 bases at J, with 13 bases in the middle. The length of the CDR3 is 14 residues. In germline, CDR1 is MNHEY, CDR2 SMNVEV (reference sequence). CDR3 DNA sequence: TGTGCCAGCAGTTTAAGTCGTAGGGTGGACGAGCAGTACTTC. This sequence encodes CASSLSRRVDEQYF.

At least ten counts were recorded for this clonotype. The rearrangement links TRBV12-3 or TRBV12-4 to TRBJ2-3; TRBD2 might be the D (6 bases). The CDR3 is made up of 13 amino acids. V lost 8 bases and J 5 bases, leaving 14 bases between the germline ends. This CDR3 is CASRRRVGDTQYF. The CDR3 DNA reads TGTGCCAGCCGAAGGAGGGTAGGAGATACGCAGTATTTT.

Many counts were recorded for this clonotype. In DNA form, the CDR3 reads TGTGCCGGAACTAGCGGGAGTCCCCACACCGGGGAGCTGTTTTTT. It codes for CAGTSGSPHTGELFF. The V and J genes are TRBV7-9 and TRBJ2-2, with 11 positions matching TRBD2. CDR1 and CDR2 (germline): SEHNR, FQNEAQ (reference sequence). Unmatched junction bases numbered 8, after V lost 11 bases and J lost 3 bases. This CDR3 spans 15 amino acids.

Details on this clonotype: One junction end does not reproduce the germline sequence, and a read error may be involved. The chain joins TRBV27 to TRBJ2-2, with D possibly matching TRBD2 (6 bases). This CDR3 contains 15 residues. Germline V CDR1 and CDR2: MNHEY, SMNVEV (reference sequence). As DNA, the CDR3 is TGTGCCAGCAGTTTGCGGGGTGCTGGCACCGGGGAGCCGTTTTTT. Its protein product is CASSLRGAGTGEPFF.

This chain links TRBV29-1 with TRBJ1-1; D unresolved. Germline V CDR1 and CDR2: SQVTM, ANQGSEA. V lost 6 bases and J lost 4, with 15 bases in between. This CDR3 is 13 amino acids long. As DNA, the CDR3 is TGCAGCGTCGGGTCCGGATCGAGCACTGAAGCTTTCTTT. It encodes CSVGSGSSTEAFF.

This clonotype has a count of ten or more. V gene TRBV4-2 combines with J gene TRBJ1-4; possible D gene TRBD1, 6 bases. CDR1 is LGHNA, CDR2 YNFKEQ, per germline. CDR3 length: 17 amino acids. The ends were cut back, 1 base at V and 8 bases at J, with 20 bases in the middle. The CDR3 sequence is CASSQAGGGRGTEKLFF. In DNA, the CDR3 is TGTGCCAGCAGCCAAGCCGGGGGGGGGCGCGGGACAGAAAAACTGTTTTTT.

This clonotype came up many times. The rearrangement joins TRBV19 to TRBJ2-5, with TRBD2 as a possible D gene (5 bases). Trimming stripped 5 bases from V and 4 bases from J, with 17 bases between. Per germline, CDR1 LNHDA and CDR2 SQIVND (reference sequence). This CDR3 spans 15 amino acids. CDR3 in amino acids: CASSQGGGSRETQYF. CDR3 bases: TGTGCCAGTAGTCAAGGAGGTGGCTCTCGAGAGACCCAGTACTTC.

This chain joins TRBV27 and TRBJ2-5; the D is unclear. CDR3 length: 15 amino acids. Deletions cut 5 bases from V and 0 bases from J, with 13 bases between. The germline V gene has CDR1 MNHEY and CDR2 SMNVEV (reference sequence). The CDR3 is CASSRTFPYQETQYF. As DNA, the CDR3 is TGTGCCAGCAGTCGAACCTTCCCCTACCAAGAGACCCAGTACTTC.

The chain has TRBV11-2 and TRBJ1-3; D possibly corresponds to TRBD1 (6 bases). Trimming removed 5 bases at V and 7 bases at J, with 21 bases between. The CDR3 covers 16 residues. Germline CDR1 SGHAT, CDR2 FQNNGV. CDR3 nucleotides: TGTGCCAGCAGCCAGAACGACAGGTCAAGAGGGAACACCATATATTTT. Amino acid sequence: CASSQNDRSRGNTIYF. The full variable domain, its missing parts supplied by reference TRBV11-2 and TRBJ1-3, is EAGVAQSPRYKIIEKRQSVAFWCNPISGHATLYWYQQILGQGPKLLIQFQNNGVVDDSQLPKDRFSAERLKGVDSTLKIQPAKLEDSAVYLCASSQNDRSRGNTIYFGEGSWLTVV.

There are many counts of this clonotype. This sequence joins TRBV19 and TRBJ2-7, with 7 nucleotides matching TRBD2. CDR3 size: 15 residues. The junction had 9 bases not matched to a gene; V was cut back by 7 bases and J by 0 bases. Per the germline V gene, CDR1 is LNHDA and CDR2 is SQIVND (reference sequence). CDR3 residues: CASMGGTASSYEQYF. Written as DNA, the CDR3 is TGTGCCAGTATGGGGGGGACGGCGAGCTCCTACGAGCAGTACTTC.

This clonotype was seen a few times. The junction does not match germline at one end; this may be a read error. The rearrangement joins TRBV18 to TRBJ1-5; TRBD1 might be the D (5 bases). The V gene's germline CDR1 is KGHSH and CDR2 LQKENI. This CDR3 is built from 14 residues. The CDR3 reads CVSSRDSPHQPQHF. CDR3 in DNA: TGTGTCAGCTCACGAGACAGTCCGCATCAGCCCCAGCATTTT.

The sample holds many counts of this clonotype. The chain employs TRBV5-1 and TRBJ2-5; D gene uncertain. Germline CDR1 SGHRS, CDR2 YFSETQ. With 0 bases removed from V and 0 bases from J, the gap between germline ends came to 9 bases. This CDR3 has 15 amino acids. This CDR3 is CASSLGLGDQETQYF. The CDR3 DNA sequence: TGCGCCAGCAGCTTGGGGTTAGGCGACCAAGAGACCCAGTACTTC. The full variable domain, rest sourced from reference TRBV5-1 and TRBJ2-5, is KAGVTQTPRYLIKTRGQQVTLSCSPISGHRSVSWYQQTPGQGLQFLFEYFSETQRNKGNFPGRFSGRQFSNSRSEMNVSTLELGDSALYLCASSLGLGDQETQYFGPGTRLLVL.

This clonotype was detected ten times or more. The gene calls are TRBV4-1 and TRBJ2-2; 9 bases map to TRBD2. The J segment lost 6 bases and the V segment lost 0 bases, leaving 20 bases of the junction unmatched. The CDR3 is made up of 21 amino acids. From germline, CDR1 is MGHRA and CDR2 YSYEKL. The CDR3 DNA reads TGCGCCAGCAGCCAAGACCAGACTAGCGGTCTGCTATTAAACCCCCCCGGGGAGCTGTTTTTT. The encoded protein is CASSQDQTSGLLLNPPGELFF.

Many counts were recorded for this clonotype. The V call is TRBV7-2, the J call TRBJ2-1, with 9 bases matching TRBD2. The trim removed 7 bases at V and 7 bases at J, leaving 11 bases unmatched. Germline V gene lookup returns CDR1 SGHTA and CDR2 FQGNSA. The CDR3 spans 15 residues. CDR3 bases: TGTGCCAGCAATCGCCCGGAAAGCGGGAGGAATGAGCAGTTCTTC. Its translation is CASNRPESGRNEQFF.

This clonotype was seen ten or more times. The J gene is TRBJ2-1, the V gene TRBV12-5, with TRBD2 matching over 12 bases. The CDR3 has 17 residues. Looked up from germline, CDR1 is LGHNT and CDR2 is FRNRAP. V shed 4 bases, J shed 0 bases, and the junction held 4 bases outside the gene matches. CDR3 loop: CASGSRLAGASYNEQFF. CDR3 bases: TGTGCTAGTGGTTCCAGACTAGCGGGAGCCTCCTACAATGAGCAGTTCTTC.

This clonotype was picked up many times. CDR3 coding DNA: TGTGCCAGTGCTAGGGGACAGCTCGCAGATACGCAGTATTTT. Its translation is CASARGQLADTQYF. The chain employs TRBV19 and TRBJ2-3, with 7 bases aligning to TRBD1. Germline V gene sequence: CDR1 LNHDA, CDR2 SQIVND (reference sequence). CDR3 length: 14 amino acids. V was pared by 8 bases and J by 4 bases, with 9 bases of the junction left unmatched.

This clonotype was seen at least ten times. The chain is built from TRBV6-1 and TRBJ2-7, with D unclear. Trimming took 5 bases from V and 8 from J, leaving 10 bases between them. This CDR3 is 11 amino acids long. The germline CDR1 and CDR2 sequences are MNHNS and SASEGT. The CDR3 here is CASSPTDKQYF. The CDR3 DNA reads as TGTGCCAGCAGTCCTACCGACAAGCAGTACTTC.

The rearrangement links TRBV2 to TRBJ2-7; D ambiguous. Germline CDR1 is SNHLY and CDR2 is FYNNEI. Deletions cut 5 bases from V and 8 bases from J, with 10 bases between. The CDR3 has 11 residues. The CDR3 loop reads CASSNSYQQYF. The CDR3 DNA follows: TGTGCCAGCAGTAACAGTTACCAGCAGTACTTC.

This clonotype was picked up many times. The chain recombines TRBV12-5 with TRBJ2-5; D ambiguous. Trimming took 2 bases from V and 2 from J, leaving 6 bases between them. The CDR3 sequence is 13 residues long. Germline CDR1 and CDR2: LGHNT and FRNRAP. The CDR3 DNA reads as TGTGCTAGTGGTTTGCCTAATCAAGAGACCCAGTACTTC. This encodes CASGLPNQETQYF.

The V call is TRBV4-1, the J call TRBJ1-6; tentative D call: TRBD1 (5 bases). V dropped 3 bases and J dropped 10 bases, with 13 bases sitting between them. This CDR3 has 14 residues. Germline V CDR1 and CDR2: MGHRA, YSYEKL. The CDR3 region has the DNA TGCGCCAGCAGCCATGGGACGGTTGGGTCACCCCTCCACTTT. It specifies CASSHGTVGSPLHF.

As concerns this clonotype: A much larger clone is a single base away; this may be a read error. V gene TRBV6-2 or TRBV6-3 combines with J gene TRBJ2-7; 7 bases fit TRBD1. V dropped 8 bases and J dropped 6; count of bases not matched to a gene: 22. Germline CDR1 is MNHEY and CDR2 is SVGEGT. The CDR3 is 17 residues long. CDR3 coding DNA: TGTGCCAGCGGTCACACAACCCTAGGGGGCGCAGCCGCCGAGCAGTACTTC. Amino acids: CASGHTTLGGAAAEQYF.

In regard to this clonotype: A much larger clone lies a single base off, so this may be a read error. The CDR3 region has the DNA TGTACCAGCAGGCCCACTAGCCTCACCGGGGAGCTGTTTTTT. Protein sequence: CTSRPTSLTGELFF. V gene TRBV3-1 combines with J gene TRBJ2-2; maybe TRBD2 (6 bases). This CDR3 has 14 residues. Per germline, CDR1 LGHDT and CDR2 YNNKEL (reference sequence).